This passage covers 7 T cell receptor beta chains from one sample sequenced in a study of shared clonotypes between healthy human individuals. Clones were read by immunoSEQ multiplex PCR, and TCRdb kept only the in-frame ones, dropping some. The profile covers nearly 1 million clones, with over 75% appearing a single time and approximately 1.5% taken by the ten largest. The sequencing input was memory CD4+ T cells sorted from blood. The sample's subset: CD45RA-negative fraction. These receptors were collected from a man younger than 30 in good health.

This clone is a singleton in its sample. The CDR3 region has the DNA TGTGCCAGCAGCTTAGTCTGGAGCTCGGGGGAGCAGTACTTC. Encoded protein: CASSLVWSSGEQYF. J is TRBJ2-7 and V is TRBV7-2; tentative D call: TRBD2 (5 bases). Trimming left V 1 base short and J 7 bases short, with 14 bases between. This CDR3 comprises 14 residues. The germline V gene encodes CDR1 SGHTA and CDR2 FQGNSA.

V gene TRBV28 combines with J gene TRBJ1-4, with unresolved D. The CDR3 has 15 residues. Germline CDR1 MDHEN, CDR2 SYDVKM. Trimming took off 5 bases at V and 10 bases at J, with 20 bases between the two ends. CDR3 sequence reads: CASSPRGSKLGKLFF. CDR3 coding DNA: TGTGCCAGCAGTCCGCGGGGATCCAAACTAGGAAAACTGTTTTTT.

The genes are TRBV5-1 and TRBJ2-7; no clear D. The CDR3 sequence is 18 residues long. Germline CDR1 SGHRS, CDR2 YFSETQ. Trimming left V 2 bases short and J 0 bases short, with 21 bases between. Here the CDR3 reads CASSLAPTVGVGSYEQYF. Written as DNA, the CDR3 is TGCGCCAGCAGCTTAGCCCCCACAGTTGGGGTGGGCTCCTACGAGCAGTACTTC.

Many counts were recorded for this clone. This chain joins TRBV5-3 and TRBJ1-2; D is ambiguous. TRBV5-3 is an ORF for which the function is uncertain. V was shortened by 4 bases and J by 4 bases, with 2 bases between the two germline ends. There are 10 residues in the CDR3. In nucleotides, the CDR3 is TGTGCCAGAAGCCTCTATGGCTACACCTTC. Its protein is CARSLYGYTF.

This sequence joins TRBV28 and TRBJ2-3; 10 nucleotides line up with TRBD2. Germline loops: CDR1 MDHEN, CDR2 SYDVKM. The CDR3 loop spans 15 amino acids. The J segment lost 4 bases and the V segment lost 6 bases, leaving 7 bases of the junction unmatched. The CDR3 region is CASSRASGGSDTQYF. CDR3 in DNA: TGTGCCAGCAGCCGTGCTAGCGGGGGATCAGATACGCAGTATTTT.

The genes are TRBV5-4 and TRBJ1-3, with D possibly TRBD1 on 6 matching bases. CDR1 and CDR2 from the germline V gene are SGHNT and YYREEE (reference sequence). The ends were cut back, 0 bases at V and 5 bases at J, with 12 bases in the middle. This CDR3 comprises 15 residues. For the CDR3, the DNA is TGTGCCAGCAGCTTGGGTCCAGGGGATAGAAACACCATATATTTT. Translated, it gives CASSLGPGDRNTIYF. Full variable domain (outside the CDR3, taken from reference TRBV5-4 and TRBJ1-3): ETGVTQSPTHLIKTRGQQVTLRCSSQSGHNTVSWYQQALGQGPQFIFQYYREEENGRGNFPPRFSGLQFPNYSSELNVNALELDDSALYLCASSLGPGDRNTIYFGEGSWLTVV.

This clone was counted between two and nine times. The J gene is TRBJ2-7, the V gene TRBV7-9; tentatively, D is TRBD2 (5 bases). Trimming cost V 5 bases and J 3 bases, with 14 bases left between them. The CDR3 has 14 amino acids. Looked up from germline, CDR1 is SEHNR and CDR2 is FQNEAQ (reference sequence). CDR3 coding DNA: TGTGCCAGCAGCGCGGGCGGCGGAGGCTACGAGCAGTACTTC. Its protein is CASSAGGGGYEQYF.